One sample yielded the 22 T cell receptor beta chains listed below, sequenced in a study of shared clonotypes between healthy human individuals. Data came from immunoSEQ multiplex PCR; TCRdb stores just in-frame clones and leaves some out. The sample lists about 2.3 million clones; 85% to 95% were seen once. The sequencing sample was made of naive CD4+ T cells from PBMCs. Subset described: CD45RA+ positively selected. The source of these receptors is a man younger than 30 in good health. Some clones in this sample may be carry-over from other donors' samples.

The V and J genes are TRBV7-2 and TRBJ2-5, with D unresolved. Looked up from germline, CDR1 is SGHTA and CDR2 is FQGNSA. This CDR3 spans 12 amino acids. The germline V and J ends were trimmed by 4 bases and 1 base, with 4 bases remaining between them. The CDR3 sequence is CASSSFQETQYF. As DNA, the CDR3 is TGTGCCAGCAGCTCATTCCAAGAGACCCAGTACTTC.

The chain links TRBV4-1 to TRBJ2-1; D may be TRBD2 (6 bases). Germline values: CDR1 MGHRA, CDR2 YSYEKL. The V gene lost 4 bases and the J gene lost 0 bases, with 10 bases spanning the gap. CDR3 size: 15 residues. The CDR3 DNA is TGCGCCAGCAGCCGTTCCGGGGGCTCCTACAATGAGCAGTTCTTC. It encodes CASSRSGGSYNEQFF.

This clone was counted once. The chain combines TRBV6-6 with TRBJ1-5; possible D gene TRBD1, 5 bases. Germline V CDR1 and CDR2: MNHNY, SVGAGI (reference sequence). V lost 6 bases, J lost 1 base, and 16 bases lay in between. This CDR3 is 16 amino acids long. The CDR3 region has the DNA TGTGCCAGCAGCCCGGGGACCCCTGCCAGCAATCAGCCCCAGCATTTT. Translation gives CASSPGTPASNQPQHF.

The gene calls are TRBV19 and TRBJ2-5, with D hard to call. V was cut by 2 bases and J by 5 bases, with 9 bases left in between. CDR1 is LNHDA, CDR2 SQIVND, per germline (reference sequence). The CDR3 consists of 13 residues. The CDR3 sequence is CASSIRGGETQYF. In DNA, the CDR3 is TGTGCCAGTAGTATACGTGGTGGCGAGACCCAGTACTTC.

This CDR3 reads CAWRAGRTYGYTF. CDR3 in DNA: TGTGCCTGGAGGGCCGGACGGACCTATGGCTACACCTTC. The V and J genes are TRBV30 and TRBJ1-2, with D unresolved. This CDR3 contains 13 residues. From germline, CDR1 is GTSNPN and CDR2 SVGIG (reference sequence). Trimming cost V 3 bases and J 4 bases, with 12 bases left between them. The full variable domain, rest sourced from reference TRBV30 and TRBJ1-2, is SQTIHQWPATLVQPVGSPLSLECTVEGTSNPNLYWYRQAAGRGLQLLFYSVGIGQISSEVPQNLSASRPQDRQFILSSKKLLLSDSGFYLCAWRAGRTYGYTFGSGTRLTVV.

This chain uses TRBV6-4 with TRBJ2-6; no firm D call. Germline CDR1 and CDR2: MRHNA and SNTAGT. Trimming left V 3 bases short and J 3 bases short, with 6 bases between. The CDR3 totals 14 residues. For the CDR3, the DNA is TGTGCCAGCAGTGATTGGAGTGGGGCCAACGTCCTGACTTTC. Its translation: CASSDWSGANVLTF.

The rearrangement joins TRBV5-6 to TRBJ1-1, with a tentative D call TRBD1 (6 bases). Trimming removed 4 bases at V and 1 base at J, with 14 bases between. This CDR3 has 15 amino acids. Per the germline V gene, CDR1 is SGHDT and CDR2 is YYEEEE. The CDR3 bases are TGTGCCAGCAGCCCCTGGGGGGGCTGGAACACTGAAGCTTTCTTT. Its translation: CASSPWGGWNTEAFF. The entire variable domain, with the rest obtained from reference TRBV5-6 and TRBJ1-1, is as follows: DAGVTQSPTHLIKTRGQQVTLRCSPKSGHDTVSWYQQALGQGPQFIFQYYEEEERQRGNFPDRFSGHQFPNYSSELNVNALLLGDSALYLCASSPWGGWNTEAFFGQGTRLTVV.

This chain uses TRBV2 with TRBJ2-2, with D possibly being TRBD1 (5 bases). The V and J ends lost 1 base and 1 base respectively, with 10 bases between them. There are 16 residues in the CDR3. Germline V gene lookup returns CDR1 SNHLY and CDR2 FYNNEI. CDR3 bases: TGTGCCAGCAGTGAAGAGGCAGGGCAGAACACCGGGGAGCTGTTTTTT. Protein product: CASSEEAGQNTGELFF.

This clone has just one count. This chain joins TRBV28 and TRBJ2-3; 12 bases map to TRBD2. The V segment lost 6 bases and the J segment 5 bases; nucleotides outside the gene matches: 9. This CDR3 spans 16 amino acids. From germline, CDR1 is MDHEN and CDR2 SYDVKM. The DNA of the CDR3 is TGTGCCAGCAGGACCACTAGCGGGAGGTGGGAAGATACGCAGTATTTT. Translation: CASRTTSGRWEDTQYF.

This chain uses TRBV4-1 with TRBJ2-2; D is undetermined. The CDR3 runs 16 residues. CDR1 is MGHRA and CDR2 is YSYEKL in the germline V gene. V was clipped by 0 bases and J by 0 bases, with 8 bases between them. The CDR3 DNA follows: TGCGCCAGCAGCCAAGAGAGGCCGACGAACACCGGGGAGCTGTTTTTT. Translated, it gives CASSQERPTNTGELFF.

This sequence joins TRBV6-4 and TRBJ2-7; 8 bases agree with TRBD1. Per the germline V gene, CDR1 is MRHNA and CDR2 is SNTAGT. This CDR3 region has 15 residues. V lost 7 bases and J lost 4; bases outside the gene matches: 12. CDR3 in amino acids: CASKCRRQGIYEQYF. CDR3 DNA: TGTGCCAGCAAATGCCGGCGACAGGGGATTTACGAGCAGTACTTC.

The chain links TRBV4-2 to TRBJ2-4; D might be TRBD2 (5 bases). Germline V gene lookup returns CDR1 LGHNA and CDR2 YNFKEQ. The germline V and J ends were trimmed by 1 base and 3 bases, with 13 bases remaining between them. This CDR3 has 16 residues. The CDR3 sequence is CASSQVALGDKNIQYF. CDR3 in DNA: TGTGCCAGCAGCCAAGTGGCACTCGGGGACAAAAACATTCAGTACTTC.

This chain connects TRBV29-1 to TRBJ2-5, with 10 bases fitting TRBD2. The CDR3 covers 14 residues. Germline V gene data show CDR1 as SQVTM and CDR2 as ANQGSEA. With V trimmed by 4 bases and J by 2 bases, 4 bases remained unmatched. In nucleotides, the CDR3 is TGCAGCGTTGTGGGACTAGCGCGTCAAGAGACCCAGTACTTC. This codes for CSVVGLARQETQYF. Variable domain in full (rest from reference TRBV29-1 and TRBJ2-5): SAVISQKPSRDICQRGTSLTIQCQVDSQVTMMFWYRQQPGQSLTLIATANQGSEATYESGFVIDKFPISRPNLTFSTLTVSNMSPEDSSIYLCSVVGLARQETQYFGPGTRLLVL.

This clone was detected only once. V gene TRBV6-1 combines with J gene TRBJ1-1, with D tentatively TRBD1 (5 bases). The CDR3 loop spans 13 amino acids. The V end lost 3 bases, the J end lost 3 bases, and 8 bases lay between the germline ends. Per germline, CDR1 MNHNS and CDR2 SASEGT. The chain's CDR3 is CASSEKGDTEAFF. The DNA for the CDR3 is TGTGCCAGCAGTGAGAAAGGGGACACTGAAGCTTTCTTT.

In the case of this clone: This CDR3 is also generated by other DNA sequences in the sample. The chain is built from TRBV28 and TRBJ1-2; no firm D call. The CDR3 consists of 13 residues. CDR1 and CDR2 from the germline V gene are MDHEN and SYDVKM. V lost 2 bases to trimming and J lost 5 bases, with 9 bases between them. The CDR3 DNA reads as TGTGCCAGCAGTTTACCGGGTAATTATGGCTACACCTTC. Protein: CASSLPGNYGYTF.

J is TRBJ1-1 and V is TRBV7-9; D remains unclear. This CDR3 spans 14 amino acids. Germline V gene lookup returns CDR1 SEHNR and CDR2 FQNEAQ (reference sequence). V was shortened by 1 base and J by 1 base, with 7 bases between the two germline ends. The chain's CDR3 is CASSLEAGNTEAFF. The CDR3 coding sequence is TGTGCCAGCAGCTTAGAAGCGGGGAACACTGAAGCTTTCTTT.

This chain joins TRBV5-1 and TRBJ2-3; the match to TRBD2 covers 12 bases. The CDR3 spans 18 residues. V gave up 0 bases and J gave up 3 bases; unmatched junction bases: 8. Germline loops: CDR1 SGHRS, CDR2 YFSETQ. The CDR3 sequence is CASSLVPPTSGSTDTQYF. The DNA for the CDR3 is TGCGCCAGCAGCTTGGTCCCCCCGACTAGCGGGAGTACAGATACGCAGTATTTT.

V and J are TRBV5-1 and TRBJ2-3; the D call may be TRBD1 or TRBD2 (6 bases each). Germline CDR1 SGHRS, CDR2 YFSETQ. The CDR3 runs 16 residues. Trimming shortened V by 0 bases and J by 1 base, and 12 bases separated the two germline ends. DNA for the CDR3: TGCGCCAGCAGCTTGGCCCGGGGGCCCGGCACAGATACGCAGTATTTT. Translated, it gives CASSLARGPGTDTQYF.

For the CDR3, the DNA is TGTGCCTGGAGTCGGACAGCTAACACTGAAGCTTTCTTT. Amino acid sequence: CAWSRTANTEAFF. This chain uses TRBV30 with TRBJ1-1; possibly TRBD1 for D (6 bases). This CDR3 spans 13 amino acids. The V gene lost 2 bases and the J gene lost 2 bases, with 9 bases spanning the gap. Germline V gene data show CDR1 as GTSNPN and CDR2 as SVGIG (reference sequence).

The J gene is TRBJ2-1, the V gene TRBV10-3, with 11 bases identical to TRBD2. Germline-derived CDR1 and CDR2 are ENHRY and SYGVKD. Trimming at V came to 4 bases and at J to 4 bases, leaving 18 bases not matched to a gene. The CDR3 runs 20 residues. CDR3 amino acids: CAISAPMGLAEGSLYNEQFF. The CDR3, as DNA: TGTGCCATCAGTGCCCCGATGGGACTAGCGGAGGGGTCCTTATACAATGAGCAGTTCTTC.

This clone was counted a single time. The J gene is TRBJ2-3, the V gene TRBV19; D gene ambiguous. There are 15 residues in the CDR3. With 4 bases removed from V and 0 bases from J, the gap between germline ends came to 11 bases. The germline CDR1 and CDR2 sequences are LNHDA and SQIVND (reference sequence). In DNA, the CDR3 is TGTGCCAGTAGTAGGGCAGGTACTAGCACAGATACGCAGTATTTT. Translated: CASSRAGTSTDTQYF.

This clone turned up a few times. The chain uses TRBV15 and TRBJ1-4; no definite D call. The V end was cut by 5 bases, the J end by 6 bases, with 16 bases between. CDR3 length: 15 residues. Germline V gene data show CDR1 as LNHNV and CDR2 as YYDKDF (reference sequence). The CDR3 nucleotides read TGTGCCACCAGCTTAAGCGTCGGATTTGATGAAAAACTGTTTTTT. Translating gives CATSLSVGFDEKLFF.